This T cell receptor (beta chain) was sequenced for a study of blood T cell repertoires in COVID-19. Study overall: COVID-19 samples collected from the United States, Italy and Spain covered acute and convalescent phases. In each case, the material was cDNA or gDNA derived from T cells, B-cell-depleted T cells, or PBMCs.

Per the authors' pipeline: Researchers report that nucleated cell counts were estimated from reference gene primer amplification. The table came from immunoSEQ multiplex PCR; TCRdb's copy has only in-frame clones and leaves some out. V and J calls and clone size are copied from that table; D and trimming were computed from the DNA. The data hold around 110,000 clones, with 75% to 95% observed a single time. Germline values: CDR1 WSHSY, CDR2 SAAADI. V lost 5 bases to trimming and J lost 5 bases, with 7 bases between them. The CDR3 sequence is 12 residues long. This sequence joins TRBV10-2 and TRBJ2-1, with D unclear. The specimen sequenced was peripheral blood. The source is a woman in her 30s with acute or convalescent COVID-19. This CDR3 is CASSFTNNEQFF. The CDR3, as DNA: TGCGCCAGCAGTTTTACAAACAATGAGCAGTTCTTC.